This TCR beta chain is from a study of identical twins' blood T cells. As for the study in general: Roughly 6 alpha and roughly six beta libraries together yielded 50 million to 65 million reads.

Each TCR cDNA library carried sample-specific barcodes on both ends. TCRdb reprocessed the 5' RACE reads via MiXCR and lists one record per CDR3 protein. The table has hundreds of thousands of distinct CDR3 sequences, roughly 31% seen once. The CDR3 is 13 residues long. V was shortened by 2 bases and J by 11 bases, with 16 bases between the two germline ends. Per germline, CDR1 SQVTM and CDR2 ANQGSEA. Material for sequencing was PBMCs. The origin of this receptor is a woman aged 18 to 55 in good health. This chain uses TRBV29-1 with TRBJ1-5, with a weak D call TRBD1 (6 bases). The CDR3 here is CSVENGGTKTQHF. CDR3 DNA sequence: TGCAGCGTTGAAAATGGGGGGACAAAGACCCAGCATTTT.